These T cell receptor beta chains were read from a single sample in a study of blood T cell repertoires in COVID-19. This table comes from immunoSEQ multiplex PCR, and its TCRdb copy is limited to in-frame clones, with some not included. This sample yields 200,000 to 250,000 clones, of which nearly 85% are seen a single time; 0.95% to 1.5% belongs to the top ten. The material sequenced was peripheral blood. The origin of the receptors is a woman in her twenties or thirties with COVID-19, enrolled during active disease. Both conserved end residues are part of each CDR3. D genes are given only for firm matches. Where a row states a size, it is once, few, many or the class of an expanded clone; other rows omit it.

clone size | J gene | D gene | V gene | CDR3 protein | CDR3 DNA
. | TRBJ1-2 | . | TRBV4-1 | CASSQAGWANYGYTF | TGCGCCAGCAGCCAGGCGGGATGGGCTAACTATGGCTACACCTTC
few | TRBJ2-2 | . | TRBV2 | CASSEQGGGELFF | TGTGCCAGCAGTGAGCAGGGTGGCGGGGAGCTGTTTTTT
few | TRBJ2-5 | . | TRBV11-3 | CASSLGVLHQETQYF | TGTGCCAGCAGCTTAGGCGTTCTACACCAAGAGACCCAGTACTTC
. | TRBJ2-1 | TRBD2 | TRBV7-3 | CASSLLSSGGYNEQFF | TGTGCCAGCAGCTTACTGTCTAGCGGGGGCTACAATGAGCAGTTCTTC
. | TRBJ1-2 | . | TRBV9 | CASSVGDTINYGYTF | TGTGCCAGCAGCGTAGGGGACACTATTAACTATGGCTACACCTTC
. | TRBJ1-5 | TRBD1 | TRBV12-3/TRBV12-4 | CASSDRVEQPQHF | TGTGCCAGCAGCGACAGGGTAGAACAGCCCCAGCATTTT
. | TRBJ1-2 | TRBD1 | TRBV7-9 | CASSSSWDRGKGGYTF | TGTGCCAGCAGCTCGAGCTGGGACAGGGGGAAAGGCGGCTACACCTTC
. | TRBJ2-1 | . | TRBV7-9 | CASSLRLRDSNEQFF | TGTGCCAGCAGCTTACGACTAAGGGATTCAAATGAGCAGTTCTTC
few | TRBJ1-1 | . | TRBV11-3 | CASSAQGRGDTEAFF | TGTGCCAGCAGCGCCCAGGGACGGGGGGACACTGAAGCTTTCTTT
. | TRBJ1-2 | TRBD1 | TRBV4-3 | CASSQETSGNRGHGYTF | TGCGCCAGCAGCCAAGAAACTTCCGGGAACAGGGGGCACGGCTACACCTTC
. | TRBJ2-3 | . | TRBV29-1 | CSVGNSPVDTQYF | TGCAGCGTTGGCAACTCCCCTGTTGATACGCAGTATTTT
. | TRBJ2-2 | . | TRBV7-2 | CASSLLNTGELFF | TGTGCCAGCAGCTTACTGAACACCGGGGAGCTGTTTTTT
. | TRBJ2-2 | . | TRBV11-3 | CASSLIQGTELFF | TGTGCCAGCAGCTTAATACAGGGGACTGAGCTGTTTTTT
. | TRBJ2-1 | TRBD2 | TRBV5-1 | CASSSKAGPPNEQFF | TGCGCCAGCAGCTCAAAAGCGGGACCCCCCAATGAGCAGTTCTTC
. | TRBJ1-1 | . | TRBV6-1 | CASSERKGVSTEAFF | TGTGCCAGCAGTGAACGTAAGGGGGTTAGCACTGAAGCTTTCTTT
. | TRBJ2-5 | TRBD2 | TRBV14 | CASSQDWSASGREETQYF | TGTGCCAGCAGCCAAGATTGGTCGGCTAGCGGGAGAGAAGAGACCCAGTACTTC
. | TRBJ1-1 | . | TRBV4-3 | CASSPRAQGYGTEAFF | TGCGCCAGCAGCCCCCGAGCCCAGGGGTATGGGACTGAAGCTTTCTTT
. | TRBJ2-2 | TRBD1 | TRBV7-9 | CASSTRDRGNTGELFF | TGTGCCAGCAGTACCCGGGACAGGGGGAACACCGGGGAGCTGTTTTTT
. | TRBJ2-1 | . | TRBV21-1 | CAGRRRQGLAGVVEQFF | TGTGCCGGGAGAAGAAGACAGGGGCTAGCGGGAGTAGTCGAGCAGTTCTTC
. | TRBJ2-7 | . | TRBV12-3/TRBV12-4 | CASSFSGNEQYF | TGTGCCAGCAGTTTTTCGGGGAACGAGCAGTACTTC
. | TRBJ2-3 | TRBD1 | TRBV24-1 | CATSDSRDRGTDTQYF | TGTGCCACCAGTGATTCCCGGGACAGGGGCACAGATACGCAGTATTTT
once | TRBJ2-2 | TRBD2 | TRBV18 | CASSPGLAGDTGELFF | TGTGCCAGCTCACCCGGACTAGCGGGTGACACCGGGGAGCTGTTTTTT
. | TRBJ2-5 | . | TRBV11-3 | CASSMTPGLSETQYF | TGTGCCAGCAGCATGACTCCGGGACTTTCGGAGACCCAGTACTTC
. | TRBJ1-5 | TRBD1 | TRBV2 | CASSDTTGGSPNQPQHF | TGTGCCAGCAGTGACACTACAGGGGGCTCCCCAAATCAGCCCCAGCATTTT
. | TRBJ2-5 | TRBD2 | TRBV4-2 | CASSQAGRAGGETQYF | TGTGCCAGCAGCCAAGCAGGGCGAGCGGGAGGGGAGACCCAGTACTTC
. | TRBJ2-1 | . | TRBV29-1 | CSVERAASTDNEQFF | TGCAGCGTTGAGAGGGCCGCTAGCACTGACAATGAGCAGTTCTTC
. | TRBJ1-1 | . | TRBV7-8 | CASSLEVRAAFF | TGTGCCAGCAGCTTAGAGGTCAGGGCCGCTTTCTTT
. | TRBJ1-3 | . | TRBV6-6 | CASSPRQRNSGNTIYF | TGTGCCAGCAGTCCCCGACAGAGGAACTCTGGAAACACCATATATTTT
. | TRBJ2-7 | TRBD2 | TRBV20-1 | CSASVAGRSYEQYF | TGCAGTGCTAGTGTAGCGGGACGCTCCTACGAGCAGTACTTC
once | TRBJ2-6 | TRBD2 | TRBV28 | CASSLTGLAYSGANVLTF | TGTGCCAGCAGTTTAACGGGACTAGCCTACTCTGGGGCCAACGTCCTGACTTTC